The 25 T cell receptor beta chains below all came from one sample that was sequenced in a study of T cell changes during pregnancy in multiple sclerosis. Sequenced by immunoSEQ multiplex PCR; TCRdb stores in-frame clones only, minus some. The sample includes tens of thousands of clones, roughly nine tenths seen only once; the top ten take roughly 0.87%. This specimen consisted of peripheral blood, obtained in the second trimester of pregnancy. The source of these receptors is a female donor with multiple sclerosis, enrolled in a pregnancy study.

This clone was seen once. The V gene is TRBV10-3, the J gene TRBJ1-6, with D possibly TRBD1 on 6 matching bases. This CDR3 has 15 amino acids. From germline, CDR1 is ENHRY and CDR2 SYGVKD. V lost 3 bases to trimming and J lost 9 bases, with 15 bases between them. The CDR3 sequence: CAISDPQGISSPLHF. CDR3 bases: TGTGCCATCAGTGACCCCCAGGGGATTAGTTCACCCCTCCACTTT.

The genes are TRBV19 and TRBJ1-4, with 7 bases aligning to TRBD1. Germline V CDR1 and CDR2: LNHDA, SQIVND (reference sequence). CDR3 size: 15 residues. Losses at the gene ends were 6 bases for V and 5 bases for J; bases not matched to a gene: 9. The DNA of the CDR3 is TGTGCCAGTAGCCATGCAGGGGGTGCGAATGAAAAACTGTTTTTT. Protein sequence: CASSHAGGANEKLFF.

In its sample, this clone was seen once. The V call is TRBV27, the J call TRBJ1-6; 9 bases agree with TRBD1. The germline gives CDR1 MNHEY, CDR2 SMNVEV (reference sequence). The CDR3 length is 13 residues. CDR3 nucleotides: TGTGCGTGGACAGGGGCCCAAGATTCACCCCTCCACTTT. It is translated as CAWTGAQDSPLHF.

The J gene is TRBJ1-2, the V gene TRBV11-2; D might be TRBD1 (6 bases). Germline V gives CDR1 SGHAT, CDR2 FQNNGV. The length of the CDR3 is 16 residues. V gave up 1 base and J gave up 4 bases, with 16 bases separating them. The CDR3: CASSLVRGTGFYGYTF. As DNA, the CDR3 is TGTGCCAGCAGCTTAGTTCGCGGAACAGGGTTCTATGGCTACACCTTC.

The rearrangement joins TRBV5-6 to TRBJ2-5, with 10 positions matching TRBD1. The CDR3 runs 17 residues. In germline, CDR1 is SGHDT, CDR2 YYEEEE. The V gene end was trimmed by 1 base and the J gene end by 1 base; junction bases not matched to a gene: 7. The DNA of the CDR3 is TGTGCCAGCAGCTTGCCATTAGGGGACAGGGGCCAAGAGACCCAGTACTTC. The encoded protein is CASSLPLGDRGQETQYF.

The gene calls are TRBV7-8 and TRBJ1-2; 7 bases are shared with TRBD1. The CDR3 has 16 residues. Germline V gene lookup returns CDR1 SGHVS and CDR2 FQNEAQ. The trim removed 7 bases at V and 4 bases at J, leaving 15 bases unmatched. The CDR3 region has the DNA TGTGCCAGCACCCAAACTCCGCCAGGGGGGAGCTATGGCTACACCTTC. Amino acid sequence: CASTQTPPGGSYGYTF.

V gene TRBV6-4 combines with J gene TRBJ2-2; 11 bases agree with TRBD1. The CDR3 is 16 residues long. Losses at the gene ends were 5 bases for V and 9 bases for J; bases not matched to a gene: 11. Per the germline V gene, CDR1 is MRHNA and CDR2 is SNTAGT. CDR3 protein: CASSKSGTGGTRELFF. CDR3 nucleotides: TGTGCCAGCAGTAAATCTGGGACAGGGGGTACGAGGGAGCTGTTTTTT.

The count of this clone is one. The rearrangement links TRBV5-4 to TRBJ2-5; D may be TRBD2 (5 bases). The CDR3 has 14 residues. From germline, CDR1 is SGHNT and CDR2 YYREEE (reference sequence). V was shortened by 7 bases and J by 4 bases, with 17 bases between the two germline ends. The CDR3 here is CASGSGITAETQYF. In nucleotides, the CDR3 is TGTGCCAGCGGCTCCGGGATAACAGCAGAGACCCAGTACTTC. The full variable domain, its missing parts supplied by reference TRBV5-4 and TRBJ2-5, is ETGVTQSPTHLIKTRGQQVTLRCSSQSGHNTVSWYQQALGQGPQFIFQYYREEENGRGNFPPRFSGLQFPNYSSELNVNALELDDSALYLCASGSGITAETQYFGPGTRLLVL.

V gene TRBV7-2 combines with J gene TRBJ2-7, with D perhaps matching TRBD2 (6 bases). Trimming cost V 1 base and J 12 bases, with 13 bases left between them. This CDR3 has 12 amino acids. Germline CDR1 SGHTA, CDR2 FQGNSA. The CDR3 sequence: CASSLVRGFTYF. CDR3 sequence (DNA): TGTGCCAGCAGCTTAGTCCGGGGGTTTACGTACTTC.

This chain uses TRBV9 with TRBJ2-1, with 14 positions matching TRBD2. The V segment lost 3 bases and the J segment 4 bases; nucleotides outside the gene matches: 0. Germline assignment: CDR1 SGDLS and CDR2 YYNGEE. This CDR3 is built from 15 residues. CDR3 residues: CASSGTSGGYNEQFF. The CDR3 region has the DNA TGTGCCAGCAGCGGGACTAGCGGGGGGTACAATGAGCAGTTCTTC.

The rearrangement joins TRBV18 to TRBJ2-3, with 8 bases that match TRBD2. Germline loops: CDR1 KGHSH, CDR2 LQKENI. The V and J ends lost 6 bases and 2 bases, in that order; junction bases with no gene match: 19. There are 19 residues in the CDR3. The CDR3 spells CASSLPAVPAGEFTDTQYF. CDR3 sequence (DNA): TGTGCCAGCTCCCTCCCCGCGGTCCCAGCGGGGGAGTTCACAGATACGCAGTATTTT.

The chain employs TRBV5-5 and TRBJ2-5; 10 bases are a match to TRBD1. CDR1 SGHKS and CDR2 YYEKEE come from the germline V gene (reference sequence). The CDR3 covers 14 residues. The J segment lost 4 bases and the V segment lost 3 bases, leaving 3 bases of the junction unmatched. CDR3 loop: CASSSGQGRETQYF. CDR3 nucleotide sequence: TGTGCCAGCAGCTCGGGACAGGGGAGAGAGACCCAGTACTTC.

The J gene is TRBJ2-7, the V gene TRBV4-1, with a possible D match to TRBD1 (5 bases). Deletions cut 11 bases from V and 0 bases from J, with 20 bases between. The length of the CDR3 is 15 residues. CDR1 is MGHRA and CDR2 is YSYEKL in the germline V gene. CDR3 loop: CASSPTALISYEQYF. DNA for the CDR3: TGCGCCTCCAGCCCGACAGCCCTCATCTCCTACGAGCAGTACTTC.

CDR3 in DNA: TGTGCCAGCAGCTTACAGTCCTCCTACGAGCAGTACTTC. It is translated as CASSLQSSYEQYF. This rearrangement joins TRBV5-4 to TRBJ2-7; D not resolved. The V gene's germline CDR1 is SGHNT and CDR2 YYREEE (reference sequence). The CDR3 consists of 13 residues. The V gene lost 2 bases and the J gene lost 0 bases, with 6 bases spanning the gap.

The V gene is TRBV6-5, the J gene TRBJ1-4; a possible D gene is TRBD1 (5 bases). Germline loops: CDR1 MNHEY, CDR2 SVGAGI. V was pared by 2 bases and J by 8 bases, with 12 bases between. There are 14 residues in the CDR3. The CDR3 nucleotides are TGTGCCAGCAGTTACGGGGGGACGGACGAAAAACTGTTTTTT. This codes for CASSYGGTDEKLFF.

This clone was detected a few times. The genes are TRBV7-9 and TRBJ1-1, with 9 nucleotides matching TRBD1. The germline CDR1 and CDR2 sequences are SEHNR and FQNEAQ (reference sequence). CDR3 size: 14 residues. The V segment lost 4 bases and the J segment 5 bases; nucleotides outside the gene matches: 5. The CDR3 DNA is TGTGCCAGCAGCTCGGGACAGGGCGAGACTGAAGCTTTCTTT. As protein: CASSSGQGETEAFF.

This chain links TRBV7-3 with TRBJ2-6; 7 bases map to TRBD1. The germline gives CDR1 SGHTA, CDR2 FQGTGA. The CDR3 is made up of 15 amino acids. The junction had 8 bases not matched to a gene; V was cut back by 5 bases and J by 7 bases. The CDR3 here is CASSEGQRGANVLTF. For the CDR3, the DNA is TGTGCCAGCAGCGAGGGACAGAGAGGCGCCAACGTCCTGACTTTC.

The rearrangement links TRBV5-6 to TRBJ1-1, with D tentatively TRBD1 (6 bases). V lost 6 bases and J 4 bases, leaving 13 bases between the germline ends. CDR1 is SGHDT, CDR2 YYEEEE, per germline. The CDR3 contains 13 residues. The chain's CDR3 is CASNKGGGTEAFF. In nucleotides, the CDR3 is TGTGCCAGCAACAAGGGGGGGGGCACTGAAGCTTTCTTT.

The J gene is TRBJ1-5, the V gene TRBV18; D gene uncertain. The V gene's germline CDR1 is KGHSH and CDR2 LQKENI. The CDR3 is 16 residues long. V gave up 1 base and J gave up 0 bases, with 10 bases separating them. This chain's CDR3 is CASSPQPVASNQPQHF. The DNA for the CDR3 is TGTGCCAGCTCACCACAGCCTGTTGCTAGCAATCAGCCCCAGCATTTT.

This CDR3 is CASSQGPGGAGTEAFF. The DNA for the CDR3 is TGTGCCAGCAGCCAAGGCCCCGGGGGGGCGGGTACTGAAGCTTTCTTT. This chain uses TRBV4-2 with TRBJ1-1; the D gene is possibly TRBD1 (6 bases). Germline CDR1 LGHNA, CDR2 YNFKEQ. This CDR3 is 16 amino acids long. V dropped 1 base and J dropped 5 bases, with 17 bases sitting between them.

This rearrangement joins TRBV6-6 to TRBJ2-2; 9 positions agree with TRBD1. V lost 4 bases and J lost 6; bases outside the gene matches: 9. Germline V CDR1 and CDR2: MNHNY, SVGAGI (reference sequence). The CDR3 length is 16 residues. The CDR3 nucleotides read TGTGCCAGCAGTTCCCTACAGGGGGCTCCTTCCGGGGAGCTGTTTTTT. This codes for CASSSLQGAPSGELFF.

The chain is built from TRBV2 and TRBJ2-3; TRBD2 might be the D (5 bases). The CDR3 extends over 14 amino acids. Germline CDR1 SNHLY, CDR2 FYNNEI. The ends were cut back, 5 bases at V and 1 base at J, with 10 bases in the middle. The CDR3 loop reads CASSKRTGTDTQYF. CDR3 bases: TGTGCCAGCAGTAAGAGGACTGGCACAGATACGCAGTATTTT.

To note about this clone: Other DNA sequences in this sample translate to the same CDR3. V gene TRBV4-2 combines with J gene TRBJ2-1, with 11 bases fitting TRBD2. Germline-derived CDR1 and CDR2 are LGHNA and YNFKEQ. The CDR3 runs 16 residues. V lost 0 bases, J lost 4 bases, and 2 bases stayed unmatched. The CDR3 nucleotides are TGTGCCAGCAGCCAAGATCTAGCGGGGGGATACAATGAGCAGTTCTTC. Protein sequence: CASSQDLAGGYNEQFF.

This chain joins TRBV18 and TRBJ2-7; TRBD1 agrees at 7 bases. The J segment lost 5 bases and the V segment lost 1 base, leaving 11 bases of the junction unmatched. CDR1 KGHSH and CDR2 LQKENI come from the germline V gene. CDR3 length: 16 residues. CDR3 amino acids: CASSPLFTGEYHEQYF. CDR3 DNA: TGTGCCAGCTCACCACTTTTCACAGGGGAGTATCACGAGCAGTACTTC.

This clone was observed a single time. This rearrangement joins TRBV11-2 to TRBJ1-2; tentative D call: TRBD1 (6 bases). Looked up from germline, CDR1 is SGHAT and CDR2 is FQNNGV. The V end lost 0 bases, the J end lost 7 bases, and 21 bases lay between the germline ends. The CDR3 contains 17 residues. The CDR3 loop is CASSLERRTADPSGYTF. Here the CDR3 DNA reads TGTGCCAGCAGCTTAGAACGACGGACAGCGGATCCAAGTGGCTACACCTTC.